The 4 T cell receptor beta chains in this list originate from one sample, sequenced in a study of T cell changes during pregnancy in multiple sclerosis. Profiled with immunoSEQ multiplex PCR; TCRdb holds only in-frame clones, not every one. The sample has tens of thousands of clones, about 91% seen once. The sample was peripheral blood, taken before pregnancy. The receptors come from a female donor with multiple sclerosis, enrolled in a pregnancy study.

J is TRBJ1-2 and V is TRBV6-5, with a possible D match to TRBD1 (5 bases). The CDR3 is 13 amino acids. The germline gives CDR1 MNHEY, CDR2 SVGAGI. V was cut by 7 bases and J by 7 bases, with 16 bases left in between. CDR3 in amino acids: CASTDGGTTGYTF. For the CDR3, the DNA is TGTGCCAGCACCGATGGAGGGACGACTGGCTACACCTTC.

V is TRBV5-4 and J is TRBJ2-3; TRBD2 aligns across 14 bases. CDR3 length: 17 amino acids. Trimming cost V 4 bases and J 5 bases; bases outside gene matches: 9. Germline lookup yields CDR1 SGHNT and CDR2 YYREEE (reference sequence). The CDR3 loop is CASSGSGLAGGQDTQYF. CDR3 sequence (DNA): TGTGCCAGCAGCGGAAGCGGACTAGCGGGAGGCCAAGATACGCAGTATTTT.

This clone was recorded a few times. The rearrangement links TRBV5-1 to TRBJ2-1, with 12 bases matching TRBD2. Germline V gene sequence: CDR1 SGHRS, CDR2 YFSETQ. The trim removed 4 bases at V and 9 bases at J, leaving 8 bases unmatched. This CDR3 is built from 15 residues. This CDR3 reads CASSRTSGINGEQFF. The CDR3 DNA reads TGCGCCAGCAGCCGGACTAGCGGGATAAACGGTGAGCAGTTCTTC.

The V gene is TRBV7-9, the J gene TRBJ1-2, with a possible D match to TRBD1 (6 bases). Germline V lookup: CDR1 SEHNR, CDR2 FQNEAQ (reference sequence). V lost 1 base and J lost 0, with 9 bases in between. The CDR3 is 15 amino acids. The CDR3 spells CASSLGEGANYGYTF. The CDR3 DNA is TGTGCCAGCAGCTTAGGGGAGGGGGCTAACTATGGCTACACCTTC.